The entry below gives a single TCR beta chain sequence along with its context. Its cognate antigen has yet to be identified. The source of the sample is a study of CXCR3-negative and CXCR3-positive naive CD8 T cells (dated by TCRdb to between 2019 and 2020). Describing the broader study: In total, about 150 million TRB reads were obtained, or roughly 1.5 +/- 0.3 million reads per library. The diversity and physicochemical repertoire analyses included around 10 donors pooled from two independent experiments. TRBV-TRBJ cluster analysis included naive subsets from about 5 donors and memory cells from 3 donors. Broader findings and caveats from the paper: CXCR3 expression partially decreased after cryopreservation, so most assays used freshly isolated PBMCs. Comparably high repertoire diversity was found in both naive subsets, whereas much lower repertoire diversity was found in memory CD8+ T cells. TRBV-TRBJ usage was similar between naive CXCR3-negative and CXCR3-positive cells from the same donor, while memory cells showed distinct patterns. Because surface CD5, which has been linked to self-reactivity in mice, was comparable between naive subsets, TCR interaction strength was also inferred from TRB CDR3 physicochemical properties.

For each CD8+ T cell subset, flow sorting was done in triplicate, and under 350,000 cells per subset went directly into RLT lysis buffer. Peripheral blood mononuclear cells were isolated from buffy coats using standard density gradient centrifugation. Total RNA was extracted from sorted cells with an RNeasy Mini Kit. Reads for this sample came from a NextSeq 550. The Human TCR Profiling Kit (MiLaboratory) was used to prepare UMI-labeled 5' RACE TRB cDNA libraries. The full amount of extracted RNA was used for cDNA synthesis, and the full amount of resulting cDNA was used for PCR amplification. The libraries were made side by side, with each library going through the same number of PCR cycles. Processing in the source paper ran as follows. With a minimum of two reads required per UMI, MIGEC and MiXCR pulled out about 54,000 +/- 9,700 unique UMI-labeled TRB cDNA molecules from each library. On average, about 40,000 +/- 10,000 functional in-frame TRB CDR3 nucleotide clonotypes lacking stop codons were found per library. After each sample was downsampled to 5000 UMI-labeled TRB molecules, VDJtools was used to calculate diversity metrics such as normalized Shannon-Wiener and Chao1. Clonotype-size-weighted physicochemical properties of the central five CDR3 residues (interaction energy, strength, volume and Kidera factor 4) were computed in VDJtools. Reprocessed by TCRdb, the reads give a single entry per CDR3 protein sequence, without DNA. What appears here as the V and J calls and clone size reflects TCRdb's work, not the paper's. The sample's table lists a count of around 50,000 distinct CDR3 sequences. Clones ranked in the top ten supply 23% of the sample.

The germline V gene provides CDR1 MDHEN and CDR2 SYDVKM. There are 15 amino acids in the CDR3, from cysteine to phenylalanine inclusive. A DNA sequence was not provided. The chain links TRBV28 with TRBJ2-4; TCRdb returns TRBD1, unconfirmable since there is no DNA. The TCR sequence derives from a human donor in good health. Some clones in this sample may be carry-over from other donors' samples. The sample consisted of memory CD8+ T cells from blood. The intended sense of this specimen's cell subset or site label: conventional CD8+ memory T cells (TMEM), sorted as controls. The CDR3 region: CASSFRGIAKNIQYF.